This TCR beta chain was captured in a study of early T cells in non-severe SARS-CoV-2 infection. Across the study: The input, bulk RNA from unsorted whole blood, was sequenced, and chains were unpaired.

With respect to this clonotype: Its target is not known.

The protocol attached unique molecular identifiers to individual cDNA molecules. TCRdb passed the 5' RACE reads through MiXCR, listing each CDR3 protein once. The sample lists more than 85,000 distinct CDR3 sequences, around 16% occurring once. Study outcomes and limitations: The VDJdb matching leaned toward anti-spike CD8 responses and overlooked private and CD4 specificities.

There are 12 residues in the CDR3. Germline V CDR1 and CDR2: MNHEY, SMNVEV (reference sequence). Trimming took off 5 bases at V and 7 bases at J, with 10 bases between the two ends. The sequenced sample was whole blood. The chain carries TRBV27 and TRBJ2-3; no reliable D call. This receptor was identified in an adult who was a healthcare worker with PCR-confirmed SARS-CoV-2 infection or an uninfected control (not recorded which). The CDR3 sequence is CASSPSSNTQYF. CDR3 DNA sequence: TGTGCCAGCAGTCCCTCCTCTAATACGCAGTATTTT.